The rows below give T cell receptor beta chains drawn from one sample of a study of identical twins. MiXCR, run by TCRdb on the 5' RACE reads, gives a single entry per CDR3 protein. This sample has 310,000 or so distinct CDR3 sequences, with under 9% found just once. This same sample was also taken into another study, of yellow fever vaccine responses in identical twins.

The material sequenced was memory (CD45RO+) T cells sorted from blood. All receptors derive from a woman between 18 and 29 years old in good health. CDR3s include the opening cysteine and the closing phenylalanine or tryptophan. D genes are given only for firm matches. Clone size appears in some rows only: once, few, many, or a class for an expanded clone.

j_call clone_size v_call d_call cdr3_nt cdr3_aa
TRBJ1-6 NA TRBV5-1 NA TGCGCCAGCAGCTTGGTTGGGGGAACCTATAATTCACCCCTCCACTTT CASSLVGGTYNSPLHF
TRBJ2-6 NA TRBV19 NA TGTGCCAGTAGTCCCCAGGCCTCTGGGGCCAACGTCCTGACTTTC CASSPQASGANVLTF
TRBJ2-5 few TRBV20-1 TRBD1 TGCAGTGCCCGGACCGGGACAGGGAATACCCAGTACTTC CSARTGTGNTQYF
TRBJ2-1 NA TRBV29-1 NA TGCAGCGCCGGCGGGGGCAGTGAGCAGTTCTTC CSAGGGSEQFF
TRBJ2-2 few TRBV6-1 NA TGTGCCAGCAGGCGAACAGGGATTAACACCGGGGAGCTGTTTTTT CASRRTGINTGELFF
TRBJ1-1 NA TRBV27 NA TGTGCCAGCAGTTTGCGGAGTGAAGCTTTCTTT CASSLRSEAFF
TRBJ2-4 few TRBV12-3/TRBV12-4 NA TGTGCCAGCAGCTCCCGAGTCAGGGGTATTGCCAAAAACATTCAGTACTTC CASSSRVRGIAKNIQYF
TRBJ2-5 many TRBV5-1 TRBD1 TGCGCCAGCATTCAGGGACCGACAGGGGGTGTGGAGACCCAGTACTTC CASIQGPTGGVETQYF
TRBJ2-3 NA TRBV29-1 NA TGCAGCGGGGACCTTAGCACAGATACGCAGTATTTT CSGDLSTDTQYF
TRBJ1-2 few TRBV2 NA TGTGCCAGTTTACAATCGGGACTCACCTATGGCTACACCTTC CASLQSGLTYGYTF
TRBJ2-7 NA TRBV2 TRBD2 TGTGCCAGCTCTCGGGGTAGCGGGTACGAGCAGTACTTC CASSRGSGYEQYF
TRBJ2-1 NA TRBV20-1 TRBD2 TGCAGTGCTAGAGACGGCGGGAGAGGCTACAATGAGCAGTTCTTC CSARDGGRGYNEQFF
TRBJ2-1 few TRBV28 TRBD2 TGTGCCAGCAGTTTCTTAACTAGCGGGAGTACCTACAATGAGCAGTTCTTC CASSFLTSGSTYNEQFF
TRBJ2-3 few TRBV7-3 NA TGTGCCAGCAGCTTAAGGCCCGGAGATACGCAGTATTTT CASSLRPGDTQYF
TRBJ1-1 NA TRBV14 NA TGTGCCAGCAGCAAAAGGGGGGATTTTGGCACTGAAGCTTTCTTT CASSKRGDFGTEAFF
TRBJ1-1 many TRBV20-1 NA TGCAGTGCTAGTCGGCAGATAAACACTGAAGCTTTCTTT CSASRQINTEAFF
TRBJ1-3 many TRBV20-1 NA TGCAGTGCTAGTAGAGAGGGATCTGGAAACACCATATATTTT CSASREGSGNTIYF
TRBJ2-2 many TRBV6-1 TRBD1 TGTGCCAGCAGCCCGACAGGGTTGGACACCGGGGAGCTGTTTTTT CASSPTGLDTGELFF
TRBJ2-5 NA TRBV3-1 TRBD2 TGTGCCAGCAGCCGAAGTTGGGGGACTAGCGGGGAGACCCAGTACTTC CASSRSWGTSGETQYF
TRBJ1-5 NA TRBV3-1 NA TGTGCCAGCAGCCAGCCCAGGGATAGCAATCAGCCCCAGCATTTT CASSQPRDSNQPQHF
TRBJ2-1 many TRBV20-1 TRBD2 TGCAGTGCTGGGAGGACTAGCGGGAGCGCCTCCTACAATGAGCAGTTCTTC CSAGRTSGSASYNEQFF
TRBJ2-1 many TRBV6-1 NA TGTGCCAGCAGTGAATATCCCGATTTTAGCGGTACCTACAATGAGCAGTTCTTC CASSEYPDFSGTYNEQFF
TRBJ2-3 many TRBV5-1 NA TGCGCCAGCAGCAAGGACCTTACCACAGATACGCAGTATTTT CASSKDLTTDTQYF
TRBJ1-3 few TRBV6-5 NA TGTGCCAGCAGTTCTGGGGCATCTGGAAACACCATATATTTT CASSSGASGNTIYF
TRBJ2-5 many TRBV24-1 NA TGTGCCACCAGTGATTCACGGAGGATCGCAGAGACCCAGTACTTC CATSDSRRIAETQYF
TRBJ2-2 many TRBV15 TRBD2 TGTGCCACCAGCAGAGGCCCTACTAGCGACACCGGGGAGCTGTTTTTT CATSRGPTSDTGELFF
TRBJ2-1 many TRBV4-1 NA TGCGCCAGCAGTCCAACTAGTCTGCGCCTCTACAATGAGCAGTTCTTC CASSPTSLRLYNEQFF
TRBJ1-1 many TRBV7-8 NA TGTGCCAGCAGCCGAGACACCGAATTTAGCATGAACACTGAAGCTTTCTTT CASSRDTEFSMNTEAFF
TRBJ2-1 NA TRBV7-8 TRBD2 TGTGCCAGCGCTCTAGCGGGCCGAAACAATGAGCAGTTCTTC CASALAGRNNEQFF
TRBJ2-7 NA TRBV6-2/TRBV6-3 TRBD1 TGTGCCAGCAGTCCAATGGACAGGAAATTGCGGGAGCAGTACTTC CASSPMDRKLREQYF
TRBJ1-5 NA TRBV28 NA TGTGCCAGCAGCCCACGAAGGAGCAATCAGCCCCAGCATTTT CASSPRRSNQPQHF
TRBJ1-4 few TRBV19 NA TGTGCCAGTAGTCCCTCCGGGGGGGCGTCGGAAAAACTGTTTTTT CASSPSGGASEKLFF
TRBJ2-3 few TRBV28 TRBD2 TGTGCCAGCAGTGCGGCGGGCGGGGGTAGGGATACGCAGTATTTT CASSAAGGGRDTQYF
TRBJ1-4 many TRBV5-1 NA TGCGCCAGCAGCCCCGGCTCCCGGCCGGGTGAAAAACTGTTTTTT CASSPGSRPGEKLFF
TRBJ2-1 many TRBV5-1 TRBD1 TGCGCCAGCAGCGGATCCGGGACAGGGCTCAATGAGCAGTTCTTC CASSGSGTGLNEQFF
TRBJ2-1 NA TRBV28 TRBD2 TGTGCCAGCAGTTTACCCCACCCTAGCGGGAGGCTTATTGAGCAGTTCTTC CASSLPHPSGRLIEQFF
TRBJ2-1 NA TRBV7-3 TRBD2 TGTGCCAGCAGCTTATCTAGCGGTTACAATGAGCAGTTCTTC CASSLSSGYNEQFF
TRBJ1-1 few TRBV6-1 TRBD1 TGTGCCAGCAGTGAGTACCGGGACAGTGAAGCTTTCTTT CASSEYRDSEAFF
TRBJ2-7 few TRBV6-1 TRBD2 TGTGCCAGCAGTCCTCCGGGACTAGCGGGAACCTCCTACGAGCAGTACTTC CASSPPGLAGTSYEQYF
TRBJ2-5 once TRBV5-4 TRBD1 TGTGCCAGCAGCTTGGCCACGGACAGGGGCGAGACCCAGTACTTC CASSLATDRGETQYF
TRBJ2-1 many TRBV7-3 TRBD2 TGTGCCAGCAGCACTTACGCCGGGACTAGCGGCTACAATGAGCAGTTCTTC CASSTYAGTSGYNEQFF
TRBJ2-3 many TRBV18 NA TGTGCCAGCCTCGGTAGAGCAGATACGCAGTATTTT CASLGRADTQYF
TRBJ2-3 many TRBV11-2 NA TGTGCCAGCAGCTGGATCAGGGATACGCAGTATTTT CASSWIRDTQYF
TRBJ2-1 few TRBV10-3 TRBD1 TGTGCCACTCGGGGGACAGGGCAATCCTACAATGAGCAGTTCTTC CATRGTGQSYNEQFF
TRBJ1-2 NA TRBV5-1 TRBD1 TGCGCCAGCAGCTTGACCGGGACAGACCTCTACACCTTC CASSLTGTDLYTF
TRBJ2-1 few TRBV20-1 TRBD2 TGCAGTGCTAGAGGACCCGGGGCGGGAGTGAGTGAGCAGTTCTTC CSARGPGAGVSEQFF
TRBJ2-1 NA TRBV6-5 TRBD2 TGTGCCAGCAGTTACCTCCCGGGACTAGCGGGATCCTACAATGAGCAGTTCTTC CASSYLPGLAGSYNEQFF
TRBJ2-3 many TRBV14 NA TGTGCCAGCAGCCAACCGAGAAACTACCGCACAGATACGCAGTATTTT CASSQPRNYRTDTQYF
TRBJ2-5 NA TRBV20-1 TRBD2 TGCAGTGCTAGAGATGGGCGGGGGGGCGGAGAGACCCAGTACTTC CSARDGRGGGETQYF
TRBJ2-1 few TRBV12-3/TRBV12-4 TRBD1 TGTGCCAGCAGGTTGGACAGGCTAGTAAATGAGCAGTTCTTC CASRLDRLVNEQFF
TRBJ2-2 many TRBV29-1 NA TGCAGCGTAAAAGGGGGAAGGGATGCCGGGGAGCTGTTTTTT CSVKGGRDAGELFF
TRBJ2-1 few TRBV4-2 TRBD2 TGTGCCAGCAGCCCCGAGCGGGGGGGCCCAAATGAGCAGTTCTTC CASSPERGGPNEQFF